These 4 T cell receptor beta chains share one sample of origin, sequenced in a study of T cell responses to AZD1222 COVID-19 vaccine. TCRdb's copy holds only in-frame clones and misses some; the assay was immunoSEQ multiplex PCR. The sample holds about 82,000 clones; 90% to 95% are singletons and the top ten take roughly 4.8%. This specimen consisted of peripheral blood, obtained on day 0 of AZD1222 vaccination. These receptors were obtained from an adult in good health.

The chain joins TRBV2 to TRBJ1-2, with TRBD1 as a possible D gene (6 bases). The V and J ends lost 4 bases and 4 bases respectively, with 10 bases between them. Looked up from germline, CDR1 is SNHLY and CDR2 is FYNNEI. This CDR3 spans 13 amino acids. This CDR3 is CASSGGAGYGYTF. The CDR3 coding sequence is TGTGCCAGCAGTGGGGGGGCTGGCTATGGCTACACCTTC.

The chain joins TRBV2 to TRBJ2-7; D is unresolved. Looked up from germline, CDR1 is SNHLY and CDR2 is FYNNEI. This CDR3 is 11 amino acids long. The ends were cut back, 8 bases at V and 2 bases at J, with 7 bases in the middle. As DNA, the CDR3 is TGTGCCAGCGGCCAGGCCTACGAGCAGTACTTC. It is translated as CASGQAYEQYF. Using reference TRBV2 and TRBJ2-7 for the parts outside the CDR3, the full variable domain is EPEVTQTPSHQVTQMGQEVILRCVPISNHLYFYWYRQILGQKVEFLVSFYNNEISEKSEIFDDQFSVERPDGSNFTLKIRSTKLEDSAMYFCASGQAYEQYFGPGTRLTVT.

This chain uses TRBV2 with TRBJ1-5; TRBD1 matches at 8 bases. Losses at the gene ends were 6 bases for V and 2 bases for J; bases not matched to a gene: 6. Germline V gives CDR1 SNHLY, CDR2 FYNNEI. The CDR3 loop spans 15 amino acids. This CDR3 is CASRADRGGNQPQHF. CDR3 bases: TGTGCCAGCAGAGCCGACAGGGGTGGCAATCAGCCCCAGCATTTT.

CDR3 amino acids: CAWVKRGVPYEQYF. The CDR3 DNA reads TGTGCCTGGGTGAAGCGGGGGGTTCCCTACGAGCAGTACTTC. V gene TRBV30 combines with J gene TRBJ2-7, with 9 bases that match TRBD2. Trimming removed 5 bases from V and 2 bases from J; junction bases left unmatched: 7. There are 14 residues in the CDR3. The V gene's germline CDR1 is GTSNPN and CDR2 SVGIG (reference sequence).